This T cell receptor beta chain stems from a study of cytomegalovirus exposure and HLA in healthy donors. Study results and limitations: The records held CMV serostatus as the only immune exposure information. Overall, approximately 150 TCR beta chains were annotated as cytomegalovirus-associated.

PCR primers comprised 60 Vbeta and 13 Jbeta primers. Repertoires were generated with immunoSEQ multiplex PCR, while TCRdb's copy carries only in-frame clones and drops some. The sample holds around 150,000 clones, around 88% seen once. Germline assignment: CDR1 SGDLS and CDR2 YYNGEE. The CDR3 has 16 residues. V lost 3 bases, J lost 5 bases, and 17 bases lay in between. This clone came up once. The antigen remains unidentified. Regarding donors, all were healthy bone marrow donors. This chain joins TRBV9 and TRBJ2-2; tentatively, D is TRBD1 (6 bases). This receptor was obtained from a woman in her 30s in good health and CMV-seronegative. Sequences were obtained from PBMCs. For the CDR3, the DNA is TGTGCCAGCAGCGCCCAGGGGTCCTTGGGAACCGGGGAGCTGTTTTTT. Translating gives CASSAQGSLGTGELFF.